The rows below give T cell receptor beta chains drawn from one sample of a study of cytomegalovirus exposure and HLA in healthy donors. Using immunoSEQ multiplex PCR, the repertoire was profiled, and TCRdb retains in-frame clones only, with some absent. Here the sample spans tens of thousands of clones, approximately 57% being singletons. Material: PBMCs. Receptors originate from a woman in her twenties or thirties in good health and CMV-seronegative. Both conserved end residues are part of each CDR3. The order of the fields is CDR3 DNA, CDR3 protein, J gene, V gene, clone size, D gene. The D gene is left open where the match is weak. Rows may omit the clone size; those that give it use once, few, many or a size class.

cdr3_nt: TGTGCCTGGAGCGATAGTGGGCCCCAGCATTTT
cdr3_aa: CAWSDSGPQHF
j_call: TRBJ1-5
v_call: TRBV30
clone_size: .
d_call: .

cdr3_nt: TGTGCCAGCAGCTCAGACAGAGCCTATGGCTACACCTTC
cdr3_aa: CASSSDRAYGYTF
j_call: TRBJ1-2
v_call: TRBV7-3
clone_size: few
d_call: .

cdr3_nt: TGTGCCAGCAGTTTAGGACAGGGGATTAATGAGCAGTTCTTC
cdr3_aa: CASSLGQGINEQFF
j_call: TRBJ2-1
v_call: TRBV27
clone_size: .
d_call: TRBD1

cdr3_nt: TGTGCCAGCAGCTTAGCGGCGACAGGGCGGGGAAAACTGTTTTTT
cdr3_aa: CASSLAATGRGKLFF
j_call: TRBJ1-4
v_call: TRBV7-2
clone_size: .
d_call: TRBD1

cdr3_nt: TGTGCCAGCAGCTCAGACAGGGCGTACGAGCAGTACTTC
cdr3_aa: CASSSDRAYEQYF
j_call: TRBJ2-7
v_call: TRBV13
clone_size: many
d_call: TRBD1

cdr3_nt: TGTGCCAGCGGAGGCCGGGGAGCTTTCTTT
cdr3_aa: CASGGRGAFF
j_call: TRBJ1-1
v_call: TRBV28
clone_size: .
d_call: .

cdr3_nt: TGTGCTAGTGGTACAAAGACAGGGGGCGCTTTTTCACCCCTCCACTTT
cdr3_aa: CASGTKTGGAFSPLHF
j_call: TRBJ1-6
v_call: TRBV12-5
clone_size: .
d_call: TRBD1

cdr3_nt: TGTGCCAGCAGTTCGTCTACAGGGGTTCGTAACTATGGCTACACCTTC
cdr3_aa: CASSSSTGVRNYGYTF
j_call: TRBJ1-2
v_call: TRBV27
clone_size: .
d_call: TRBD1

cdr3_nt: TGTGCCAGCAGTGATCCGGGGAGCGGGGAGCTGTTTTTT
cdr3_aa: CASSDPGSGELFF
j_call: TRBJ2-2
v_call: TRBV6-1
clone_size: .
d_call: .

cdr3_nt: TGCGCCAGCAGCTTTGCACGGGATGAGCAGTTCTTC
cdr3_aa: CASSFARDEQFF
j_call: TRBJ2-1
v_call: TRBV5-1
clone_size: .
d_call: .

cdr3_nt: TGTGCCAGCAGTTTTAGCGGGAGGTCGCCCTACGAGCAGTACTTC
cdr3_aa: CASSFSGRSPYEQYF
j_call: TRBJ2-7
v_call: TRBV7-3
clone_size: .
d_call: TRBD2

cdr3_nt: TGTGCCAGCAGTGTAAAGGTAGTCGGGTCCTATAATTCACCCCTCCACTTT
cdr3_aa: CASSVKVVGSYNSPLHF
j_call: TRBJ1-6
v_call: TRBV6-1
clone_size: few
d_call: .

cdr3_nt: TGTGCCAGCAGCCCAAGACTAGCGGGTGGCGAGCAGTACTTC
cdr3_aa: CASSPRLAGGEQYF
j_call: TRBJ2-7
v_call: TRBV9
clone_size: .
d_call: TRBD2

cdr3_nt: TGTGCCAGCAGCGCCACTAGCGGGGCTGGGGCCAACGTCCTGACTTTC
cdr3_aa: CASSATSGAGANVLTF
j_call: TRBJ2-6
v_call: TRBV7-8
clone_size: .
d_call: TRBD2

cdr3_nt: TGTGCCAGCAGTGAATCCGGGACTGGAAACACCATATATTTT
cdr3_aa: CASSESGTGNTIYF
j_call: TRBJ1-3
v_call: TRBV25-1
clone_size: .
d_call: .

cdr3_nt: TGCGCCAGCAGCTCCGGATCCGGGACACAAAATGAAAAACTGTTTTTT
cdr3_aa: CASSSGSGTQNEKLFF
j_call: TRBJ1-4
v_call: TRBV5-1
clone_size: .
d_call: .

cdr3_nt: TGTGCCAGCAACGATCAAACAGGGCCGGAGACCCAGTACTTC
cdr3_aa: CASNDQTGPETQYF
j_call: TRBJ2-5
v_call: TRBV21-1
clone_size: .
d_call: .

cdr3_nt: TGTGCCAGCAGTTACTCGGACGGTAGGGGATCACCCCTCCACTTT
cdr3_aa: CASSYSDGRGSPLHF
j_call: TRBJ1-6
v_call: TRBV6-6
clone_size: .
d_call: .

cdr3_nt: TGTGCCAGCAGCACGAGGACAGGGCAAGAAGAGACCCAGTACTTC
cdr3_aa: CASSTRTGQEETQYF
j_call: TRBJ2-5
v_call: TRBV13
clone_size: .
d_call: TRBD1

cdr3_nt: TGTGCCAGCAGACGGGGACAGATCTCTGGAAACACCATATATTTT
cdr3_aa: CASRRGQISGNTIYF
j_call: TRBJ1-3
v_call: TRBV6-5
clone_size: .
d_call: TRBD1

cdr3_nt: TGTGCCAGCAGACCTAGCGGGATAGGGGGAGATACGCAGTATTTT
cdr3_aa: CASRPSGIGGDTQYF
j_call: TRBJ2-3
v_call: TRBV6-9
clone_size: few
d_call: TRBD2

cdr3_nt: TGTGCCAGCAGCTTAGCACGGGAGAAGGGCTACACCTTC
cdr3_aa: CASSLAREKGYTF
j_call: TRBJ1-2
v_call: TRBV7-2
clone_size: .
d_call: .

cdr3_nt: TGTGCCAGCAGACTTCCTGCAACTAATGAAAAACTGTTTTTT
cdr3_aa: CASRLPATNEKLFF
j_call: TRBJ1-4
v_call: TRBV6-1
clone_size: few
d_call: .

cdr3_nt: TGTGCTAGTGGTTTGGTACGATACTTGAACACTGAAGCTTTCTTT
cdr3_aa: CASGLVRYLNTEAFF
j_call: TRBJ1-1
v_call: TRBV12-5
clone_size: once
d_call: .

cdr3_nt: TGTGCCAGCAGTGAGGGAGGTGCGGAGACCCAGTACTTC
cdr3_aa: CASSEGGAETQYF
j_call: TRBJ2-5
v_call: TRBV2
clone_size: .
d_call: .

cdr3_nt: TGTGCCAGTAGTATAGCCGAGGGCCCAGATACGCAGTATTTT
cdr3_aa: CASSIAEGPDTQYF
j_call: TRBJ2-3
v_call: TRBV19
clone_size: few
d_call: .

cdr3_nt: TGTGCCAGCAGCGTCGCAGGGGACACTGAAGCTTTCTTT
cdr3_aa: CASSVAGDTEAFF
j_call: TRBJ1-1
v_call: TRBV9
clone_size: .
d_call: .

cdr3_nt: TGCGCCACTACCCTAGCGGGCGGGGCAAGCACAGATACGCAGTATTTT
cdr3_aa: CATTLAGGASTDTQYF
j_call: TRBJ2-3
v_call: TRBV5-1
clone_size: .
d_call: TRBD2

cdr3_nt: TGTGCTAGTGCCATCGGACAGGGGGTGGATTCACCCCTCCACTTT
cdr3_aa: CASAIGQGVDSPLHF
j_call: TRBJ1-6
v_call: TRBV12-5
clone_size: .
d_call: TRBD1

cdr3_nt: TGTGCCTGGAGTGCCTTAAATGAGCAGTTCTTC
cdr3_aa: CAWSALNEQFF
j_call: TRBJ2-1
v_call: TRBV30
clone_size: .
d_call: .

cdr3_nt: TGTGCCAGCAGCAATTCCGGGACTCGATCCTACGAGCAGTACTTC
cdr3_aa: CASSNSGTRSYEQYF
j_call: TRBJ2-7
v_call: TRBV7-2
clone_size: .
d_call: .

cdr3_nt: TGTGCCAGCAGTATCGGGACAGGGCTCTACGAGCAGTACTTC
cdr3_aa: CASSIGTGLYEQYF
j_call: TRBJ2-7
v_call: TRBV6-1
clone_size: .
d_call: TRBD1

cdr3_nt: TGTGCCAGCAGCCTCACAGGGGGGGACGAGCAGTACTTC
cdr3_aa: CASSLTGGDEQYF
j_call: TRBJ2-7
v_call: TRBV7-9
clone_size: .
d_call: .

cdr3_nt: TGTGCCAGCAGCTTGGACAGGGGTACGCCGTCCGGGGAGCTGTTTTTT
cdr3_aa: CASSLDRGTPSGELFF
j_call: TRBJ2-2
v_call: TRBV7-9
clone_size: few
d_call: TRBD1

cdr3_nt: TGTGCCAGCGGGGAGACAGGTCGCGCTTTCTTT
cdr3_aa: CASGETGRAFF
j_call: TRBJ1-1
v_call: TRBV5-4
clone_size: .
d_call: .

cdr3_nt: TGTGCCAGCAGCTTGGGGACAGGGAACACTGAAGCTTTCTTT
cdr3_aa: CASSLGTGNTEAFF
j_call: TRBJ1-1
v_call: TRBV5-5
clone_size: .
d_call: TRBD1

cdr3_nt: TGTGCCAGTTGGAGAGTCTTCAGCGCTGAAGCTTTCTTT
cdr3_aa: CASWRVFSAEAFF
j_call: TRBJ1-1
v_call: TRBV9
clone_size: few
d_call: .

cdr3_nt: TGCGCCAGCAGCTTGGGCGAAGCTAACTATGGCTACACCTTC
cdr3_aa: CASSLGEANYGYTF
j_call: TRBJ1-2
v_call: TRBV5-1
clone_size: .
d_call: .

cdr3_nt: TGTGCCAGCAGCCAAGGTCGGGGGAACAATGAGCAGTTCTTC
cdr3_aa: CASSQGRGNNEQFF
j_call: TRBJ2-1
v_call: TRBV4-2
clone_size: .
d_call: .

cdr3_nt: TGTGCCAGCAGCTTGCTGCGGGAGATTTACACTGAAGCTTTCTTT
cdr3_aa: CASSLLREIYTEAFF
j_call: TRBJ1-1
v_call: TRBV5-5
clone_size: .
d_call: .

cdr3_nt: TGTGCCAGCAGCTTGTTTGGGGGCAGTGGAGGGAACACTGAAGCTTTCTTT
cdr3_aa: CASSLFGGSGGNTEAFF
j_call: TRBJ1-1
v_call: TRBV7-2
clone_size: few
d_call: .

cdr3_nt: TGTGCCAGCAGCGGGCGGAGGGGGCTGGACGAAAAACTGTTTTTT
cdr3_aa: CASSGRRGLDEKLFF
j_call: TRBJ1-4
v_call: TRBV5-4
clone_size: .
d_call: TRBD1

cdr3_nt: TGTGCCAGCTCACCACCGCGGGACAGGGTGCAATATGGCTACACCTTC
cdr3_aa: CASSPPRDRVQYGYTF
j_call: TRBJ1-2
v_call: TRBV18
clone_size: few
d_call: TRBD1

cdr3_nt: TGTGCCAGCAGCTTGGTCGGGATCACAGATACGCAGTATTTT
cdr3_aa: CASSLVGITDTQYF
j_call: TRBJ2-3
v_call: TRBV5-4
clone_size: .
d_call: .

cdr3_nt: TGCGCCAGCAGCCTAACAGGGAGCAGCAATCAGCCCCAGCATTTT
cdr3_aa: CASSLTGSSNQPQHF
j_call: TRBJ1-5
v_call: TRBV5-1
clone_size: .
d_call: .

cdr3_nt: TGTGCCAGCAGACAGGGGGGCGATAACTATGGCTACACCTTC
cdr3_aa: CASRQGGDNYGYTF
j_call: TRBJ1-2
v_call: TRBV6-6
clone_size: .
d_call: TRBD1

cdr3_nt: TGTGCCAGCCTAACTACCGGACGGGGGAACACTGAAGCTTTCTTT
cdr3_aa: CASLTTGRGNTEAFF
j_call: TRBJ1-1
v_call: TRBV6-6
clone_size: .
d_call: .

cdr3_nt: TGCGCCAGCTTGGGAGACAGGCCCCCCTACGAGCAGTACTTC
cdr3_aa: CASLGDRPPYEQYF
j_call: TRBJ2-7
v_call: TRBV5-1
clone_size: .
d_call: .

cdr3_nt: TGTGCCAGCAGTCCAGGGCGAGGTTTGAACACTGAAGCTTTCTTT
cdr3_aa: CASSPGRGLNTEAFF
j_call: TRBJ1-1
v_call: TRBV27
clone_size: .
d_call: .

cdr3_nt: TGTGCCAGCAGTGACAGGATTAGCAATGAAAAACTGTTTTTT
cdr3_aa: CASSDRISNEKLFF
j_call: TRBJ1-4
v_call: TRBV6-5
clone_size: .
d_call: .

cdr3_nt: TGCGCCAGCAGCTCCTCGGGAGGTATCGCCGCAACTAATGAAAAACTGTTTTTT
cdr3_aa: CASSSSGGIAATNEKLFF
j_call: TRBJ1-4
v_call: TRBV4-1
clone_size: .
d_call: .

cdr3_nt: TGTGCCAGCAGCGGACTAGCGGGAGGGATGATAGATACGCAGTATTTT
cdr3_aa: CASSGLAGGMIDTQYF
j_call: TRBJ2-3
v_call: TRBV7-2
clone_size: .
d_call: TRBD2

cdr3_nt: TGTGCCAGCAGCCCGTCCCGAAAACAGGGTGACTATGGCTACACCTTC
cdr3_aa: CASSPSRKQGDYGYTF
j_call: TRBJ1-2
v_call: TRBV7-9
clone_size: few
d_call: .

cdr3_nt: TGTGCCAGCTCATCATACGGCACTAGCGGGAGAAGTGAGCAGTTCTTC
cdr3_aa: CASSSYGTSGRSEQFF
j_call: TRBJ2-1
v_call: TRBV18
clone_size: .
d_call: TRBD2